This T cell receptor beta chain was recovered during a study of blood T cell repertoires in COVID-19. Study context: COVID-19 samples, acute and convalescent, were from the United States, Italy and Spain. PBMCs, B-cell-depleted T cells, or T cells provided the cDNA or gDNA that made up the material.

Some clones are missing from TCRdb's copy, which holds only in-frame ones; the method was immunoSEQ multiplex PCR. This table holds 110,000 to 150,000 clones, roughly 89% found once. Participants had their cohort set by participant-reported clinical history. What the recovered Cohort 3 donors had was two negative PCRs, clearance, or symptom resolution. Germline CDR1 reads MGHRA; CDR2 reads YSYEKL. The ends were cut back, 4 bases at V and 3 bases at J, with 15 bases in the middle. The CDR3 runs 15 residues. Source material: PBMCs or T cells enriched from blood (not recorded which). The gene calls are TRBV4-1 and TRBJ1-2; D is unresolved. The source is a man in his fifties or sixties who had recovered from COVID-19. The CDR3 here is CASSRPGGWDYGYTF. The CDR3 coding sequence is TGCGCCAGCAGCCGACCGGGTGGTTGGGACTATGGCTACACCTTC.